The next 8 T cell receptor beta chains were all read from a single sample in a study of siplizumab effects on memory and regulatory T cells. Sequencing used immunoSEQ multiplex PCR; TCRdb keeps in-frame clones, though not all of them. The sample includes approximately 110,000 clones, 92% seen only once; the top ten take about 0.78%. The sample taken for sequencing was Tregs sorted from blood. These receptor sequences come from a human donor in good health.

The chain carries TRBV6-6 and TRBJ2-7; TRBD1 matches at 8 bases. Germline assignment: CDR1 MNHNY and CDR2 SVGAGI (reference sequence). V was clipped by 2 bases and J by 2 bases; unmatched bases: 2. This CDR3 has 14 amino acids. The CDR3 here is CASSYGQGAYEQYF. CDR3 DNA sequence: TGTGCCAGCAGTTACGGACAGGGAGCCTACGAGCAGTACTTC.

This chain uses TRBV5-8 with TRBJ2-5; D ambiguous. The CDR3 runs to 11 residues. Germline CDR1 is SGHTS and CDR2 is YDEGEE. Trimming pared 6 bases from V and 4 bases from J, leaving 7 bases between. This CDR3 reads CASTDRETQYF. The DNA of the CDR3 is TGTGCCAGCACCGACCGAGAGACCCAGTACTTC.

The chain employs TRBV4-1 and TRBJ2-7; perhaps TRBD2 as D (5 bases). The germline CDR1 and CDR2 sequences are MGHRA and YSYEKL. Trimming pared 3 bases from V and 3 bases from J, leaving 15 bases between. CDR3 length: 15 amino acids. The CDR3 loop is CASSHLGGLHYEQYF. The CDR3 region has the DNA TGCGCCAGCAGCCATCTAGGAGGATTACACTACGAGCAGTACTTC.

V is TRBV5-1 and J is TRBJ2-2; D may be TRBD1 or TRBD2 (6 bases each). The CDR3 sequence is 16 residues long. V lost 4 bases and J lost 0, with 13 bases in between. Germline values: CDR1 SGHRS, CDR2 YFSETQ. The CDR3 DNA follows: TGCGCCAGCAGCACGGGGGCGGGAACGAACACCGGGGAGCTGTTTTTT. Protein product: CASSTGAGTNTGELFF.

This chain's CDR3 is CSARDIETQYF. For the CDR3, the DNA is TGCAGTGCTAGAGATATAGAGACCCAGTACTTC. The chain recombines TRBV20-1 with TRBJ2-5; D is unclear. The CDR3 contains 11 residues. V was pared by 0 bases and J by 4 bases, with 3 bases between. The V gene's germline CDR1 is DFQATT and CDR2 SNEGSKA (reference sequence).

The chain employs TRBV19 and TRBJ1-6, with a possible D match to TRBD1 (6 bases). The V gene's germline CDR1 is LNHDA and CDR2 SQIVND (reference sequence). V was cut by 4 bases and J by 10 bases, with 11 bases left in between. There are 13 residues in the CDR3. The DNA of the CDR3 is TGTGCCAGTAGTAACCAGGGGAACTCACCCCTCCACTTT. Protein product: CASSNQGNSPLHF.

The CDR3 spells CASRLQGWNTEAFF. The CDR3, as DNA: TGTGCCAGCAGACTACAGGGATGGAACACTGAAGCTTTCTTT. This chain connects TRBV6-5 to TRBJ1-1; D possibly corresponds to TRBD1 (6 bases). The V gene lost 6 bases and the J gene lost 1 base, with 12 bases spanning the gap. The CDR3 consists of 14 residues. In germline, CDR1 is MNHEY, CDR2 SVGAGI.

The chain carries TRBV6-5 and TRBJ1-1; D remains ambiguous. Germline assignment: CDR1 MNHEY and CDR2 SVGAGI. The V end was cut by 3 bases, the J end by 6 bases, with 5 bases between. The CDR3 consists of 11 residues. CDR3 sequence (DNA): TGTGCCAGCAGTTATTGGCCTGAAGCTTTCTTT. Amino acids: CASSYWPEAFF.